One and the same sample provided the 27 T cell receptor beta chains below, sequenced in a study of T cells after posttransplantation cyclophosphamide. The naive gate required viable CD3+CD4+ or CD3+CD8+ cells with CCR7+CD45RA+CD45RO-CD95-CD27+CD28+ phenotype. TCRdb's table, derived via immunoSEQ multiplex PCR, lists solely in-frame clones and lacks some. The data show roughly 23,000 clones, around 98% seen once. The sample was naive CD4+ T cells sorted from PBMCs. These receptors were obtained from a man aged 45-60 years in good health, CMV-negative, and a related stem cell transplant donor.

Written as DNA, the CDR3 is TGCGCCAGCAGCCAAGTGGTGGGCCTAACGTCCCAGTACTTC. Translation gives CASSQVVGLTSQYF. The chain recombines TRBV4-3 with TRBJ2-5; no definite D call. V was shortened by 1 base and J by 9 bases, with 15 bases between the two germline ends. This CDR3 has 14 amino acids. CDR1 is LGHNA, CDR2 YSLEER, per germline.

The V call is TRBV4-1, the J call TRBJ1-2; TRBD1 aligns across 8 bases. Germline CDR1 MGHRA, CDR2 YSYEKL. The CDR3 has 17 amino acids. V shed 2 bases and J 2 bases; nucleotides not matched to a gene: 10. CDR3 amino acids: CASSQPVRTGHNYGYTF. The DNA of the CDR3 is TGCGCCAGCAGCCAACCAGTCCGGACAGGGCACAACTATGGCTACACCTTC.

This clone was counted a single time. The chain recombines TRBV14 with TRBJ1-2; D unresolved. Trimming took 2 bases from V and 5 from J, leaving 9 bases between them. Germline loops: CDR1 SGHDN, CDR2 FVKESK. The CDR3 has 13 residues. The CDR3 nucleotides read TGTGCCAGCAGCCAACAAGTAGATTATGGCTACACCTTC. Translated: CASSQQVDYGYTF.

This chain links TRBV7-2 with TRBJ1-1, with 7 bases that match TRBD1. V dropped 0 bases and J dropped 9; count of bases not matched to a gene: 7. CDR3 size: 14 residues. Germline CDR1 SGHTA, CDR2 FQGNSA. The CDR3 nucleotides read TGTGCCAGCAGCTTAGCACAGGGGAAAATAAAAGCTTTCTTT. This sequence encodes CASSLAQGKIKAFF.

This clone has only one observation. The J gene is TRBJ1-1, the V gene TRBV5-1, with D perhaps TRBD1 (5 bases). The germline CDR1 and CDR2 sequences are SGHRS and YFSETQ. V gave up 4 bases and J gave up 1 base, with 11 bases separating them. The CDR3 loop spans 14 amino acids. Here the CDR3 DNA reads TGCGCCAGCAGCGCGGGGGGGAGGAACACTGAAGCTTTCTTT. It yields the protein CASSAGGRNTEAFF.

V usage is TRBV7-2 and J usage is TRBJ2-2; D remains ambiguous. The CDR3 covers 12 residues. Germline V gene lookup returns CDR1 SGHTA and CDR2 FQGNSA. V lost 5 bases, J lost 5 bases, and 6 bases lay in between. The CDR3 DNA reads TGTGCCAGCAGCAGCAGGACCGGGGAGCTGTTTTTT. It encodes CASSSRTGELFF.

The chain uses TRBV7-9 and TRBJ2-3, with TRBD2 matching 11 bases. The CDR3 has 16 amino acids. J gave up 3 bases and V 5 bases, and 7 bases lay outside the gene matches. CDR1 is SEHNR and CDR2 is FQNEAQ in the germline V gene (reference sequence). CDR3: CASSPRLAGSTDTQYF. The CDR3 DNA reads TGTGCCAGCAGCCCTCGACTAGCGGGAAGTACAGATACGCAGTATTTT.

CDR3 coding DNA: TGCGCCAGCAGCCCGGCGACAGGGGACACCGGGGAGCTGTTTTTT. This encodes CASSPATGDTGELFF. J is TRBJ2-2 and V is TRBV5-1, with 8 nucleotides matching TRBD1. CDR3 length: 15 residues. V shed 4 bases, J shed 3 bases, and the junction held 5 bases outside the gene matches. Germline assignment: CDR1 SGHRS and CDR2 YFSETQ.

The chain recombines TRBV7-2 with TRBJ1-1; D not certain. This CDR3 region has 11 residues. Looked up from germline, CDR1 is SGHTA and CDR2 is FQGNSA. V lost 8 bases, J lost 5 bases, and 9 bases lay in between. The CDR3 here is CASLELTEAFF. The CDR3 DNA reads TGTGCCAGCTTGGAGTTGACTGAAGCTTTCTTT.

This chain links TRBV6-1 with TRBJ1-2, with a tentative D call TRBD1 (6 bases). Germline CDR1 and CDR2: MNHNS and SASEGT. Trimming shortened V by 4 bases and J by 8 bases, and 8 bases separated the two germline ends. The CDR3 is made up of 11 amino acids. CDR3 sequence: CASSVGQGYTF. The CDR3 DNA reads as TGTGCCAGCAGTGTCGGACAGGGCTACACCTTC.

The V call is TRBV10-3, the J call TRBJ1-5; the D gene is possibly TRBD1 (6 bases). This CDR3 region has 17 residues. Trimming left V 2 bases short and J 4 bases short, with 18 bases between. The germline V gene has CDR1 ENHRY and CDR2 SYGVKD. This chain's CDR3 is CAISERGRTEGNQPQHF. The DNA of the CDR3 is TGTGCCATCAGTGAGAGGGGCCGGACAGAAGGGAATCAGCCCCAGCATTTT.

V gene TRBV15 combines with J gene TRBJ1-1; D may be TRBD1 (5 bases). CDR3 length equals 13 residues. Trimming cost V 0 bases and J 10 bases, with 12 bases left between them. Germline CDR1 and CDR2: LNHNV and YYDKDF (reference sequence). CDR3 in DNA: TGTGCCACCAGCAGAGATCCCCAGGGAGGAGCTTTCTTT. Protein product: CATSRDPQGGAFF.

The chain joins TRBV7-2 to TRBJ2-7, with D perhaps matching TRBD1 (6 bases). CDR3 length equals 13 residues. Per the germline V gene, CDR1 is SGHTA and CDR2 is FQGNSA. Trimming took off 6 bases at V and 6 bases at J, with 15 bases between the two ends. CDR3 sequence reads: CASSSNRASEQYF. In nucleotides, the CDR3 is TGTGCCAGCAGTTCAAACAGGGCATCCGAGCAGTACTTC.

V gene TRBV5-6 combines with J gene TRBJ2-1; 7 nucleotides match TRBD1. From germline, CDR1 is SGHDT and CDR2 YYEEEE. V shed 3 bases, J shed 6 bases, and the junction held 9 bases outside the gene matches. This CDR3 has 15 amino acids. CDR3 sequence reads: CASSSTGTAINEQFF. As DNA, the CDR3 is TGTGCCAGCAGCTCGACCGGGACAGCAATCAATGAGCAGTTCTTC.

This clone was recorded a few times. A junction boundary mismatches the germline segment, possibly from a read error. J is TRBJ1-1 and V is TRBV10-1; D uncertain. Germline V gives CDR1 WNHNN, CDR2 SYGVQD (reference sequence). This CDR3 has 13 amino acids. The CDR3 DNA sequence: TGCGCCAGCACCTCCGGGGTGAACGCTGAAGCTTTCTTT. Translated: CASTSGVNAEAFF.

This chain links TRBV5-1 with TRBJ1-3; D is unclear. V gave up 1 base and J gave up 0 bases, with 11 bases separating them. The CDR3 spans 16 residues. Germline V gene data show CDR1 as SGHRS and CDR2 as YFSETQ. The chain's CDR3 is CASSLFGGISGNTIYF. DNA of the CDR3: TGCGCCAGCAGCTTGTTCGGCGGCATCTCTGGAAACACCATATATTTT. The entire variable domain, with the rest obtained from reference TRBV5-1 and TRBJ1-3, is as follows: KAGVTQTPRYLIKTRGQQVTLSCSPISGHRSVSWYQQTPGQGLQFLFEYFSETQRNKGNFPGRFSGRQFSNSRSEMNVSTLELGDSALYLCASSLFGGISGNTIYFGEGSWLTVV.

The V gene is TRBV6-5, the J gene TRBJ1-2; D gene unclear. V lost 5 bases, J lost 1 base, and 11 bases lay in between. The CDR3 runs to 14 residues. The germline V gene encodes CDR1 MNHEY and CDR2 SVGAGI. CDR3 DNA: TGTGCCAGCAGTCCCCACGGGATTAACTATGGCTACACCTTC. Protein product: CASSPHGINYGYTF.

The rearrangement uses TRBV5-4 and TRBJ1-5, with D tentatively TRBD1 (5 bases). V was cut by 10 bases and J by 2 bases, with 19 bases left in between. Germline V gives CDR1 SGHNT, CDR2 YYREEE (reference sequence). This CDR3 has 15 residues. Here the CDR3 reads CAYSSRAFGNQPQHF. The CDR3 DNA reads TGTGCCTATTCCAGCAGGGCCTTTGGCAATCAGCCCCAGCATTTT.

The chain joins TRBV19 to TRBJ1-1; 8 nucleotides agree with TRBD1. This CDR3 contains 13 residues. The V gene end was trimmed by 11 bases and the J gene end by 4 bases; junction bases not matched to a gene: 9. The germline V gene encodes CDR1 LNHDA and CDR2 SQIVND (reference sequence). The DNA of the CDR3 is TGTGCCGGCCACGACAGGGGTGTCACTGAAGCTTTCTTT. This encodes CAGHDRGVTEAFF.

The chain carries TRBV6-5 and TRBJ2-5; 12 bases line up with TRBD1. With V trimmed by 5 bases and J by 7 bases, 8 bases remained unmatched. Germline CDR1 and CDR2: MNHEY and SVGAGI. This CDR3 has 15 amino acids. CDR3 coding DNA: TGTGCCAGCAGTCCTGGGACAGGGGGCAGGGGGACCCAGTACTTC. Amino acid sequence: CASSPGTGGRGTQYF.

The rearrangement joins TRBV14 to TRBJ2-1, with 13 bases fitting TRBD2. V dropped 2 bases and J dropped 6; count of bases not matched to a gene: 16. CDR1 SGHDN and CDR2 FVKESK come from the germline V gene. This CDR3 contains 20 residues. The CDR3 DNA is TGTGCCAGCAGCCAAACCCGCAGGGGACTAGCGGGGCGTGGGTCCAATGAGCAGTTCTTC. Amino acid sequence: CASSQTRRGLAGRGSNEQFF.

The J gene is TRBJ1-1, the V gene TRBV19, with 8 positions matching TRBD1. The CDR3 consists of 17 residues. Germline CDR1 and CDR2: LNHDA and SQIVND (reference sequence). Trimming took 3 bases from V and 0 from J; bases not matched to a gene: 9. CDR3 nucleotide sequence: TGTGCCAGTAGTATTACAGGGGGGGGGCGACTGAACACTGAAGCTTTCTTT. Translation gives CASSITGGGRLNTEAFF.

The CDR3 sequence is CASRQGSNQPQHF. CDR3 nucleotide sequence: TGTGCCAGCAGACAGGGCAGCAATCAGCCCCAGCATTTT. The chain joins TRBV2 to TRBJ1-5; possibly TRBD1 for D (6 bases). This CDR3 contains 13 residues. V lost 6 bases and J lost 1, with 7 bases in between. CDR1 SNHLY and CDR2 FYNNEI come from the germline V gene.

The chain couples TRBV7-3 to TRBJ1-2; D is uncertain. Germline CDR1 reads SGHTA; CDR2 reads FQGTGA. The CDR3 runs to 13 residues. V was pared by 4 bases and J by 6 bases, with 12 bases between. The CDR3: CASSSRGGDGYTF. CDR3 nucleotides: TGTGCCAGCAGCTCCCGGGGAGGAGATGGCTACACCTTC. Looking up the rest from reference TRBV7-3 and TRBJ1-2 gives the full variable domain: GAGVSQTPSNKVTEKGKYVELRCDPISGHTALYWYRQSLGQGPEFLIYFQGTGAADDSGLPNDRFFAVRPEGSVSTLKIQRTERGDSAVYLCASSSRGGDGYTFGSGTRLTVV.

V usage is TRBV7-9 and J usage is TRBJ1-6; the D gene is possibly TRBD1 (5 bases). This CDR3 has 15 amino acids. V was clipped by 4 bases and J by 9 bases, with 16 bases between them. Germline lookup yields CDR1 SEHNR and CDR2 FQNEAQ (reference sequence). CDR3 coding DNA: TGTGCCAGCAGCTCCGGGGGTACCGTGGGTTCACCCCTCCACTTT. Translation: CASSSGGTVGSPLHF.

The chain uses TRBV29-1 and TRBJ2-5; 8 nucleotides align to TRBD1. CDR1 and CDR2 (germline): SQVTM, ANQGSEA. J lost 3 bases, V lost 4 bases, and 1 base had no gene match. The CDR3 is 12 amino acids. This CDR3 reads CSVGDRKETQYF. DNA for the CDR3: TGCAGCGTTGGGGACAGGAAAGAGACCCAGTACTTC. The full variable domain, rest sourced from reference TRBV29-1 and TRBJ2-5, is SAVISQKPSRDICQRGTSLTIQCQVDSQVTMMFWYRQQPGQSLTLIATANQGSEATYESGFVIDKFPISRPNLTFSTLTVSNMSPEDSSIYLCSVGDRKETQYFGPGTRLLVL.

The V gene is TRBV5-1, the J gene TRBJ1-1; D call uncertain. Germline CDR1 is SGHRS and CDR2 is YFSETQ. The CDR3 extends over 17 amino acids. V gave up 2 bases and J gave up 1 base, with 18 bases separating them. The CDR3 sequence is CASSLRGPPNSNTEAFF. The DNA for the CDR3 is TGCGCCAGCAGCTTAAGAGGGCCTCCAAACTCGAACACTGAAGCTTTCTTT.